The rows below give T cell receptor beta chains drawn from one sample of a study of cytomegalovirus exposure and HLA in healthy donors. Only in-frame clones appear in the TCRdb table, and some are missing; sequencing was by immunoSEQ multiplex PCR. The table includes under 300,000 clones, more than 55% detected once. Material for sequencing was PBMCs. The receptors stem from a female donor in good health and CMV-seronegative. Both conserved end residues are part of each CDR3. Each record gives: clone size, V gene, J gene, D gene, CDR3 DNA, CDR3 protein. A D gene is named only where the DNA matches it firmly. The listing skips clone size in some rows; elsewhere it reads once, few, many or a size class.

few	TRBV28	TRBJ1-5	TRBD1	TGTGCCAGCAGTAATGGGGACAGGGGCGGCAATCAGCCCCAGCATTTT	CASSNGDRGGNQPQHF
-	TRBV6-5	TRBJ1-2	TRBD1	TGTGCCAGCAGTTGGACAGGGGGCTCGAGGGGCTACACCTTC	CASSWTGGSRGYTF
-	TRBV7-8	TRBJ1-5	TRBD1	TGTGCCAGCAGCGCCCCAGTGGCAGGGGGGAATCAGCCCCAGCATTTT	CASSAPVAGGNQPQHF
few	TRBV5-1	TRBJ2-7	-	TGCGCCAGCAGCTTGGCTCAGAGCGCCGACTCCTACGAGCAGTACTTC	CASSLAQSADSYEQYF
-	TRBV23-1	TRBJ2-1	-	TGCGCCAGCAGTCTTGCGGGCTGCGGAGGGAACGAGCAGTTCTTC	CASSLAGCGGNEQFF
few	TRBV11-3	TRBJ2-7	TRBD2	TGTGCCAGCAGCTCGGGGGGGGGACTCGCGACCTACGAGCAGTACTTC	CASSSGGGLATYEQYF
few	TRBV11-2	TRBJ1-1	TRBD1	TGTGCCAGCAGCGACCCCCGACAGGGAAAAACTGAAGCTTTCTTT	CASSDPRQGKTEAFF
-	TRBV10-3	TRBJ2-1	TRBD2	TGTGCCATCAGAGCGGGACTAGCAGAAGGCAATGAGCAGTTCTTC	CAIRAGLAEGNEQFF
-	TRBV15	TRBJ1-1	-	TGTGCCACCAGCGTCCGGCAGGGGAAGAGCGCTGAAGCTTTCTTT	CATSVRQGKSAEAFF
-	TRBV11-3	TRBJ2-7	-	TGTGCCAGCAGCGGTCGAACCCCCTCCTACGAGCAGTACTTC	CASSGRTPSYEQYF
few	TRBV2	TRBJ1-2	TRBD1	TGTGCCAGCGTTGAGGACAGGAGCAACTATGGCTACACCTTC	CASVEDRSNYGYTF
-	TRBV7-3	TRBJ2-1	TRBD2	TGTGCCAGCAGCGCACCTAGCGGGGCTTACAATGAGCAGTTCTTC	CASSAPSGAYNEQFF
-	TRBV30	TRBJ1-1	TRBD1	TGTGCCTGGGAACAGGGGCCTCTAAGAAGTTCTGAAGCTTTCTTT	CAWEQGPLRSSEAFF
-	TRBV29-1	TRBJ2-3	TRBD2	TGCAGCGTCTCGCCGGCGGGAGGGCGTAGCACAGATACGCAGTATTTT	CSVSPAGGRSTDTQYF
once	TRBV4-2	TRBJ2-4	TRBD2	TGTGCCAGCAGCCAAGATTGGGGCAGCGGGGTAGCCAAAAACATTCAGTACTTC	CASSQDWGSGVAKNIQYF
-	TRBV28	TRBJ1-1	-	TGTGCCAGCAGTTTATCAACAGTCAACACTGAAGCTTTCTTT	CASSLSTVNTEAFF
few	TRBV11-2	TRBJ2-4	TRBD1	TGTGCCAGCAGTACAGGGGGCGACATTCAGTACTTC	CASSTGGDIQYF
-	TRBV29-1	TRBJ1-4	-	TGCAGCGCGGGGGAGTGGGCAGGTGAAAAACTGTTTTTT	CSAGEWAGEKLFF
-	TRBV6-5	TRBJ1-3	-	TGTGCCAGCAACGTAAGGGGACTTGGAAACACCATATATTTT	CASNVRGLGNTIYF
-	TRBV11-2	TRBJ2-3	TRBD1	TGTGCCAGCAGCTTTTCGGGACAGGGAGTTGATACGCAGTATTTT	CASSFSGQGVDTQYF
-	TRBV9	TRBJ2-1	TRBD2	TGTGCCAGCAGCGAGGGACTAGCGGGAGCGCTGGGTGGGAATGAGCAGTTCTTC	CASSEGLAGALGGNEQFF
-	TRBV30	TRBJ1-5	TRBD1	TGTGCCTGGACAGGGACAGAGAATCAGCCCCAGCATTTT	CAWTGTENQPQHF
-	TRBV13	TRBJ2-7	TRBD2	TGTGCCAGCAGCTTGGCTAGCGGGAGTCCTTTTTACTACGAGCAGTACTTC	CASSLASGSPFYYEQYF
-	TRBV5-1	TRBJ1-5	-	TGCGCCAGCAGCTGGGAGGGAGTTAGCAATCAGCCCCAGCATTTT	CASSWEGVSNQPQHF
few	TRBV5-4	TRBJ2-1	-	TGTGCCAGCAGCCCGGAGATAGCGTATGAGCAGTTCTTC	CASSPEIAYEQFF
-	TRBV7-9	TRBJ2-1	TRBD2	TGTTCCAGCAGCCCTAGCCCGCTAGCGGGGTACAATGAGCAGTTCTTC	CSSSPSPLAGYNEQFF
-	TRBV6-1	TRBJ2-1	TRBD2	TGTGCCAGCAGTGGAATCGGGAGGGCGTCCTACAATGAGCAGTTCTTC	CASSGIGRASYNEQFF
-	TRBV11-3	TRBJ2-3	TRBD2	TGTGCCAGCAGCAAGGGACTAGCGGGAGGAACAGATACGCAGTATTTT	CASSKGLAGGTDTQYF
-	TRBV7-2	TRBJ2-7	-	TGTGCCAGCAGGCGGGACGGACCCTACGAGCAGTACTTC	CASRRDGPYEQYF
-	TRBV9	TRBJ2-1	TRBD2	TGTGCCAGCAGCGCGGGGGGGACTAGCGGGCATAATGAACAGTTCTTC	CASSAGGTSGHNEQFF
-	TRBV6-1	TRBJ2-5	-	TGTGCCAGCAGTGAAATGGGCCCCACGGGGTATCAAGAGACCCAGTACTTC	CASSEMGPTGYQETQYF
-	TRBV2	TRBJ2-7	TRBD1	TGTGCCAGCAGCGAGACAGGGTACGAGCAGTACTTC	CASSETGYEQYF
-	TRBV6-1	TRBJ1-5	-	TGTGCCAGCAGTGAAGCGCTGAGCGGCGATCAGCCCCAGCATTTT	CASSEALSGDQPQHF
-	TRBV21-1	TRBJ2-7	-	TGTGCCAGCAGCAAAGCGCCGGACAGGGGGAGGGAGCAGTACTTC	CASSKAPDRGREQYF
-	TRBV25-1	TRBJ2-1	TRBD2	TGTGCCAGCAGTTGGACTAGCGGAGGGCACTTATCCTACAATGAGCAGTTCTTC	CASSWTSGGHLSYNEQFF
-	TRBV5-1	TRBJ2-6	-	TGCGCCAGCAGCACAGGGACTACGGGGGCCAACGTCCTGACTTTC	CASSTGTTGANVLTF